The rows below give T cell receptor beta chains drawn from one sample of a study of cytomegalovirus exposure and HLA in healthy donors. Some clones are missing from TCRdb's copy, which holds only in-frame ones; the method was immunoSEQ multiplex PCR. Here the sample spans around 150,000 clones, approximately 89% being singletons. The sequenced sample consisted of PBMCs. The receptors stem from a woman younger than 30 in good health and CMV-seropositive. The CDR3 runs from the conserved cysteine through the conserved F or W. The D gene is left open where the match is weak. Only some rows state a clone size, as once, few, many or a class for expanded clones.

D gene: TRBD2; CDR3 length: 15; V gene: TRBV5-1; J gene: TRBJ2-1; clone size: NA; CDR3 protein: CASRRLAESYNEQFF; CDR3 DNA: TGCGCCAGCAGAAGACTAGCGGAATCCTACAATGAGCAGTTCTTC
D gene: TRBD1; CDR3 length: 15; V gene: TRBV15; J gene: TRBJ1-2; clone size: NA; CDR3 protein: CATSPRQGSAYGYTF; CDR3 DNA: TGTGCCACCAGCCCCAGACAGGGATCGGCCTATGGCTACACCTTC
D gene: TRBD1; CDR3 length: 15; V gene: TRBV19; J gene: TRBJ2-7; clone size: NA; CDR3 protein: CASTPGQGASYEQYF; CDR3 DNA: TGTGCCAGTACCCCAGGACAGGGGGCTTCCTACGAGCAGTACTTC
D gene: TRBD2; CDR3 length: 15; V gene: TRBV19; J gene: TRBJ2-1; clone size: NA; CDR3 protein: CASSSRAGGYNEQFF; CDR3 DNA: TGTGCCAGTAGTTCCCGAGCGGGAGGTTACAATGAGCAGTTCTTC
D gene: TRBD1; CDR3 length: 13; V gene: TRBV28; J gene: TRBJ2-7; clone size: NA; CDR3 protein: CASRSTGVHEQYF; CDR3 DNA: TGTGCCAGCAGATCCACAGGGGTACACGAGCAGTACTTC
D gene: NA; CDR3 length: 14; V gene: TRBV19; J gene: TRBJ1-2; clone size: once; CDR3 protein: CASSIGGTRDGYTF; CDR3 DNA: TGTGCCAGTAGTATAGGAGGGACAAGAGATGGCTACACCTTC
D gene: NA; CDR3 length: 15; V gene: TRBV4-1; J gene: TRBJ2-7; clone size: NA; CDR3 protein: CASSLSDPTGGEQYF; CDR3 DNA: TGCGCCAGCAGCCTATCCGACCCAACCGGGGGCGAGCAGTACTTC
D gene: NA; CDR3 length: 15; V gene: TRBV28; J gene: TRBJ2-7; clone size: NA; CDR3 protein: CASSPGRPGGNEQYF; CDR3 DNA: TGTGCCAGCAGCCCCGGCAGGCCTGGAGGTAACGAGCAGTACTTC
D gene: TRBD1; CDR3 length: 19; V gene: TRBV9; J gene: TRBJ2-5; clone size: NA; CDR3 protein: CASSERLRPGQGGIETQYF; CDR3 DNA: TGTGCCAGCAGCGAACGACTTCGACCGGGACAGGGGGGGATAGAGACCCAGTACTTC
D gene: NA; CDR3 length: 13; V gene: TRBV25-1; J gene: TRBJ1-2; clone size: NA; CDR3 protein: CASSLDFYYGYTF; CDR3 DNA: TGTGCCAGCAGTCTGGACTTTTACTATGGCTACACCTTC
D gene: TRBD2; CDR3 length: 16; V gene: TRBV5-1; J gene: TRBJ2-3; clone size: NA; CDR3 protein: CASSIGLAGLTDTQYF; CDR3 DNA: TGCGCCAGCAGCATAGGACTAGCGGGACTTACAGATACGCAGTATTTT
D gene: TRBD2; CDR3 length: 16; V gene: TRBV27; J gene: TRBJ2-1; clone size: NA; CDR3 protein: CASSTGTLLNLGLVIF; CDR3 DNA: TGTGCCAGCAGTACTGGGACTCTTCTTAACCTGGGACTAGTTATCTTC
D gene: NA; CDR3 length: 11; V gene: TRBV20-1; J gene: TRBJ2-1; clone size: NA; CDR3 protein: CSAGANNEQFF; CDR3 DNA: TGCAGTGCAGGGGCCAACAATGAGCAGTTCTTC
D gene: NA; CDR3 length: 16; V gene: TRBV7-2; J gene: TRBJ2-7; clone size: NA; CDR3 protein: CASTQPFAGRTYEQYF; CDR3 DNA: TGTGCCAGCACCCAGCCCTTCGCGGGACGGACCTACGAGCAGTACTTC
D gene: NA; CDR3 length: 16; V gene: TRBV19; J gene: TRBJ1-4; clone size: NA; CDR3 protein: CASSTSGGAYHEKLFF; CDR3 DNA: TGTGCCAGTAGTACCAGCGGAGGAGCTTACCATGAAAAACTGTTTTTT
D gene: NA; CDR3 length: 17; V gene: TRBV4-2; J gene: TRBJ2-1; clone size: few; CDR3 protein: CASSQDGSGEPYNEQFF; CDR3 DNA: TGTGCCAGCAGCCAAGACGGTTCGGGGGAACCCTACAATGAGCAGTTCTTC
D gene: TRBD2; CDR3 length: 21; V gene: TRBV4-2; J gene: TRBJ2-1; clone size: NA; CDR3 protein: CASSHPKVLAGPKWEYNEQFF; CDR3 DNA: TGTGCCAGCAGCCATCCGAAGGTACTAGCGGGGCCCAAATGGGAGTACAATGAGCAGTTCTTC
D gene: TRBD2; CDR3 length: 16; V gene: TRBV15; J gene: TRBJ2-1; clone size: NA; CDR3 protein: CATSRASGRAYNEQFF; CDR3 DNA: TGTGCCACCAGCAGAGCCAGCGGGAGGGCCTACAATGAGCAGTTCTTC
D gene: NA; CDR3 length: 14; V gene: TRBV28; J gene: TRBJ2-5; clone size: NA; CDR3 protein: CASSLGGSQETQYF; CDR3 DNA: TGTGCCAGCAGTTTAGGGGGGTCCCAAGAGACCCAGTACTTC
D gene: NA; CDR3 length: 13; V gene: TRBV6-6; J gene: TRBJ1-4; clone size: once; CDR3 protein: CASSGGQWEKLFF; CDR3 DNA: TGTGCCAGCTCCGGGGGGCAATGGGAAAAACTGTTTTTT
D gene: NA; CDR3 length: 13; V gene: TRBV29-1; J gene: TRBJ2-1; clone size: NA; CDR3 protein: CSVGTRRYNEQFF; CDR3 DNA: TGCAGCGTTGGGACACGCCGTTACAATGAGCAGTTCTTC
D gene: NA; CDR3 length: 13; V gene: TRBV28; J gene: TRBJ1-2; clone size: once; CDR3 protein: CASRSEGYYGYTF; CDR3 DNA: TGTGCCAGCAGGTCGGAGGGTTACTATGGCTACACCTTC
D gene: NA; CDR3 length: 14; V gene: TRBV6-5; J gene: TRBJ2-7; clone size: NA; CDR3 protein: CASSSKRTVNEQYF; CDR3 DNA: TGTGCCAGCAGTTCTAAACGGACTGTGAACGAGCAGTACTTC
D gene: NA; CDR3 length: 15; V gene: TRBV7-2; J gene: TRBJ1-2; clone size: NA; CDR3 protein: CASSFRREGNYGYTF; CDR3 DNA: TGTGCCAGCAGTTTTCGACGGGAGGGCAACTATGGCTACACCTTC
D gene: NA; CDR3 length: 15; V gene: TRBV10-2; J gene: TRBJ2-1; clone size: NA; CDR3 protein: CASTGASGSGREQFF; CDR3 DNA: TGCGCCAGCACGGGGGCTAGCGGCTCAGGGCGGGAGCAGTTCTTC
D gene: TRBD1; CDR3 length: 16; V gene: TRBV18; J gene: TRBJ2-7; clone size: NA; CDR3 protein: CASSPVPGQGFYEQYF; CDR3 DNA: TGTGCCAGCTCACCAGTACCGGGACAGGGGTTCTACGAGCAGTACTTC
D gene: NA; CDR3 length: 16; V gene: TRBV4-1; J gene: TRBJ1-5; clone size: NA; CDR3 protein: CASSHHDRQVPQPQHF; CDR3 DNA: TGCGCCAGCAGCCACCACGACCGACAGGTCCCCCAGCCCCAGCATTTT
D gene: NA; CDR3 length: 12; V gene: TRBV5-6; J gene: TRBJ2-1; clone size: NA; CDR3 protein: CASSWTDSEQFF; CDR3 DNA: TGTGCCAGCAGCTGGACCGACAGTGAGCAGTTCTTC
D gene: NA; CDR3 length: 14; V gene: TRBV9; J gene: TRBJ2-7; clone size: NA; CDR3 protein: CASSPRDFSYEQYF; CDR3 DNA: TGTGCCAGCAGCCCCAGGGACTTCTCCTACGAGCAGTACTTC
D gene: TRBD1; CDR3 length: 15; V gene: TRBV10-3; J gene: TRBJ1-1; clone size: few; CDR3 protein: CAISEVGTGGTEAFF; CDR3 DNA: TGTGCCATCAGTGAGGTTGGGACAGGGGGCACTGAAGCTTTCTTT
D gene: NA; CDR3 length: 14; V gene: TRBV5-1; J gene: TRBJ2-7; clone size: NA; CDR3 protein: CASSLGSGGYEQYF; CDR3 DNA: TGCGCCAGCAGCTTGGGGTCCGGGGGCTACGAGCAGTACTTC
D gene: NA; CDR3 length: 15; V gene: TRBV5-5; J gene: TRBJ1-2; clone size: NA; CDR3 protein: CASSRSGQPNYGYTF; CDR3 DNA: TGTGCCAGCAGCAGATCAGGACAACCTAACTATGGCTACACCTTC
D gene: TRBD2; CDR3 length: 17; V gene: TRBV2; J gene: TRBJ2-2; clone size: NA; CDR3 protein: CASSERGLAGITGELFF; CDR3 DNA: TGTGCCAGCAGTGAAAGGGGCCTAGCGGGGATAACCGGGGAGCTGTTTTTT
D gene: NA; CDR3 length: 15; V gene: TRBV10-1; J gene: TRBJ2-3; clone size: NA; CDR3 protein: CASRAGLAGTDTQYF; CDR3 DNA: TGCGCCAGCCGGGCTGGGCTAGCAGGCACAGATACGCAGTATTTT
D gene: NA; CDR3 length: 15; V gene: TRBV5-1; J gene: TRBJ2-1; clone size: NA; CDR3 protein: CASSLDPGLYNEQFF; CDR3 DNA: TGCGCCAGCAGCTTGGATCCTGGACTATACAATGAGCAGTTCTTC
D gene: TRBD2; CDR3 length: 17; V gene: TRBV11-2; J gene: TRBJ2-3; clone size: once; CDR3 protein: CASSLGPSGRVADTQYF; CDR3 DNA: TGTGCCAGCAGCTTAGGGCCTAGCGGGAGGGTGGCAGATACGCAGTATTTT
D gene: NA; CDR3 length: 12; V gene: TRBV7-8; J gene: TRBJ2-2; clone size: NA; CDR3 protein: CASRWGPGELFF; CDR3 DNA: TGTGCCAGCAGATGGGGGCCCGGGGAGCTGTTTTTT
D gene: TRBD1; CDR3 length: 16; V gene: TRBV4-2; J gene: TRBJ2-3; clone size: NA; CDR3 protein: CASSQGQGMVADTQYF; CDR3 DNA: TGTGCCAGCAGCCAGGGACAGGGGATGGTCGCAGATACGCAGTATTTT
D gene: NA; CDR3 length: 13; V gene: TRBV6-6; J gene: TRBJ1-2; clone size: NA; CDR3 protein: CASSRTGPNGYTF; CDR3 DNA: TGTGCCAGCAGTCGAACAGGGCCGAATGGCTACACCTTC
D gene: TRBD1; CDR3 length: 13; V gene: TRBV30; J gene: TRBJ1-2; clone size: NA; CDR3 protein: CAWGTGGNYGYTF; CDR3 DNA: TGTGCCTGGGGGACAGGTGGAAACTATGGCTACACCTTC
D gene: NA; CDR3 length: 11; V gene: TRBV7-2; J gene: TRBJ2-5; clone size: NA; CDR3 protein: CASSTGETQYF; CDR3 DNA: TGTGCCAGCAGCACGGGGGAGACCCAGTACTTC
D gene: TRBD2; CDR3 length: 16; V gene: TRBV7-3; J gene: TRBJ2-5; clone size: NA; CDR3 protein: CASSLASGRFQETQYF; CDR3 DNA: TGTGCCAGCAGCTTAGCTAGCGGGAGGTTTCAGGAGACCCAGTACTTC
D gene: TRBD1; CDR3 length: 15; V gene: TRBV5-5; J gene: TRBJ1-1; clone size: NA; CDR3 protein: CASSLTGTENTEAFF; CDR3 DNA: TGTGCCAGCAGCTTGACCGGGACAGAGAACACTGAAGCTTTCTTT
D gene: NA; CDR3 length: 15; V gene: TRBV27; J gene: TRBJ2-7; clone size: NA; CDR3 protein: CASSLSSAGAYEQYF; CDR3 DNA: TGTGCCAGCAGTTTATCGAGTGCCGGGGCCTACGAGCAGTACTTC
D gene: TRBD1; CDR3 length: 19; V gene: TRBV4-2; J gene: TRBJ1-4; clone size: once; CDR3 protein: CASSQGRGQGDSANEKLFF; CDR3 DNA: TGTGCCAGCAGCCAAGGCAGGGGACAGGGGGATTCGGCTAATGAAAAACTGTTTTTT
D gene: TRBD1; CDR3 length: 15; V gene: TRBV7-9; J gene: TRBJ1-5; clone size: NA; CDR3 protein: CASSPYGQGNQPQHF; CDR3 DNA: TGTGCCAGCAGCCCATATGGACAGGGTAATCAGCCCCAGCATTTT
D gene: NA; CDR3 length: 14; V gene: TRBV5-1; J gene: TRBJ2-3; clone size: once; CDR3 protein: CASSSSGSTDTQYF; CDR3 DNA: TGCGCCAGCAGTAGTAGCGGATCCACAGATACGCAGTATTTT
D gene: TRBD1; CDR3 length: 14; V gene: TRBV9; J gene: TRBJ2-1; clone size: NA; CDR3 protein: CASSVRTGYNEQFF; CDR3 DNA: TGTGCCAGCAGCGTGAGGACAGGCTACAATGAGCAGTTCTTC
D gene: NA; CDR3 length: 14; V gene: TRBV11-3; J gene: TRBJ2-1; clone size: NA; CDR3 protein: CASSLPGWSNEQFF; CDR3 DNA: TGTGCCAGCAGCTTACCGGGGTGGTCGAATGAGCAGTTCTTC
D gene: TRBD2; CDR3 length: 16; V gene: TRBV19; J gene: TRBJ2-5; clone size: NA; CDR3 protein: CASSQGLAGGTETQYF; CDR3 DNA: TGTGCCAGTAGTCAGGGACTAGCGGGAGGGACTGAGACCCAGTACTTC
D gene: TRBD1; CDR3 length: 15; V gene: TRBV6-1; J gene: TRBJ2-7; clone size: NA; CDR3 protein: CASSEGQGEPYEQYF; CDR3 DNA: TGTGCCAGCAGTGAAGGACAGGGAGAGCCCTACGAGCAGTACTTC
D gene: TRBD2; CDR3 length: 15; V gene: TRBV10-3; J gene: TRBJ2-7; clone size: NA; CDR3 protein: CAIKGGLAGVYEQYF; CDR3 DNA: TGTGCCATCAAGGGGGGGCTAGCGGGAGTCTACGAGCAGTACTTC
D gene: NA; CDR3 length: 13; V gene: TRBV19; J gene: TRBJ2-1; clone size: NA; CDR3 protein: CASSITGPNEQFF; CDR3 DNA: TGTGCCAGTAGTATAACAGGGCCCAATGAGCAGTTCTTC
D gene: NA; CDR3 length: 12; V gene: TRBV5-1; J gene: TRBJ2-7; clone size: NA; CDR3 protein: CASSLTDYEQYF; CDR3 DNA: TGCGCCAGCAGCTTAACAGATTACGAGCAGTACTTC
D gene: NA; CDR3 length: 13; V gene: TRBV5-6; J gene: TRBJ1-4; clone size: NA; CDR3 protein: CASSLNWNEKLFF; CDR3 DNA: TGTGCCAGCAGCTTGAACTGGAATGAAAAACTGTTTTTT